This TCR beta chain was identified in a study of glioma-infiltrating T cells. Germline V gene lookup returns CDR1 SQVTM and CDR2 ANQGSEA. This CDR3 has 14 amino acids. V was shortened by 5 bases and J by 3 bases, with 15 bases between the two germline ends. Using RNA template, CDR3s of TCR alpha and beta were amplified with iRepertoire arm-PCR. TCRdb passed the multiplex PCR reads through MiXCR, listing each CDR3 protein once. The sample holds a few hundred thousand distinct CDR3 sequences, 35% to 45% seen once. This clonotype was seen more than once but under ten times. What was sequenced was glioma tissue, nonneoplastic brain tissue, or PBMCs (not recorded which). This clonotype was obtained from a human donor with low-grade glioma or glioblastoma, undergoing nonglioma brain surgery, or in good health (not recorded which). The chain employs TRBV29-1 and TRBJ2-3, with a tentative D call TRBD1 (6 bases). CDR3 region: CSVLSRGPTDTQYF. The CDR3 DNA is TGCAGCGTTCTCTCCAGGGGACCTACAGATACGCAGTATTTT.